Here is one T cell receptor beta chain with its context. What it recognizes is unknown. These data belong to a study of neoadjuvant anti-PD-1 for oral cavity cancer. Study at large: Nivolumab at 3 mg/kg was mostly given biweekly, three to four doses, pre-surgery. Non-progressing patients received a fourth nivolumab dose near day 43, then surgery on days 50-56.

Study-wide findings and caveats: After neoadjuvant nivolumab, PBMC T cell clonality was significantly higher in non-responders than responders.

The CDR3 covers 13 residues. The germline V gene has CDR1 SGHDN and CDR2 FVKESK. V lost 8 bases to trimming and J lost 1 base, with 8 bases between them. Blood cells were analyzed directly, without culture or expansion. TCRdb's copy holds only in-frame clones and misses some; the assay was immunoSEQ multiplex PCR. The repertoire holds fewer than 20,000 clones, about 66% seen once, with about 2.5% in the top ten. Sequences were derived from PBMCs, sampled before nivolumab (anti-PD-1) treatment. The receptor's source is a person aged 35 to 85 with oral cavity squamous cell carcinoma. The rearrangement joins TRBV14 to TRBJ2-2; D uncertain. The CDR3 DNA reads TGTGCCAGCTCATCACAGAACACCGGGGAGCTGTTTTTT. Translating it yields CASSSQNTGELFF. Supplemented by reference TRBV14 and TRBJ2-2, the full variable domain reads EAGVTQFPSHSVIEKGQTVTLRCDPISGHDNLYWYRRVMGKEIKFLLHFVKESKQDESGMPNNRFLAERTGGTYSTLKVQPAELEDSGVYFCASSSQNTGELFFGEGSRLTVL.